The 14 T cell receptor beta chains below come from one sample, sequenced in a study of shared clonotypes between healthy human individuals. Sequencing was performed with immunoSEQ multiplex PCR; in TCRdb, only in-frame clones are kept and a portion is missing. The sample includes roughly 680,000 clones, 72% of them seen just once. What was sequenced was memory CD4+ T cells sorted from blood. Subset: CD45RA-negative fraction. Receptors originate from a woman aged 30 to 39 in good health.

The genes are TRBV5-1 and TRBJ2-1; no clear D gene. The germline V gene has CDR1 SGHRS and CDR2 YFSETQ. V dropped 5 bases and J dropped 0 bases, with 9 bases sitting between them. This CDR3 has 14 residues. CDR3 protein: CASRVGNSYNEQFF. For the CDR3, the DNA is TGCGCCAGCAGGGTGGGGAACTCCTACAATGAGCAGTTCTTC.

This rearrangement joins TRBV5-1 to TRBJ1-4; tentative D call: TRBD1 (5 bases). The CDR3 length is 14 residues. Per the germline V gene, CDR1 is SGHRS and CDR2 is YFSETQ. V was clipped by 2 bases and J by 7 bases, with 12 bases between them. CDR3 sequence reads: CASSLRGVGEKLFF. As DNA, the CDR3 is TGCGCCAGCAGCTTACGGGGGGTCGGTGAAAAACTGTTTTTT. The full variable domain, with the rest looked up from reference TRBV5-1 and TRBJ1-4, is KAGVTQTPRYLIKTRGQQVTLSCSPISGHRSVSWYQQTPGQGLQFLFEYFSETQRNKGNFPGRFSGRQFSNSRSEMNVSTLELGDSALYLCASSLRGVGEKLFFGSGTQLSVL.

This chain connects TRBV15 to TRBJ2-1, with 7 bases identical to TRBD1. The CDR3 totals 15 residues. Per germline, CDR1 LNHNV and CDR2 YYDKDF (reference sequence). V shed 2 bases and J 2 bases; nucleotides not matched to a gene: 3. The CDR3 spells CATSRSGTAYNEQFF. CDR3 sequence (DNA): TGTGCCACCAGCAGATCCGGGACAGCCTACAATGAGCAGTTCTTC.

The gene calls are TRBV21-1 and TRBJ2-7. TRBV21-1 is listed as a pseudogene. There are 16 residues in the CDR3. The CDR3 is CASSKALGGSLYEQYF. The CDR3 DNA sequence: TGTGCCAGCAGCAAAGCGCTTGGGGGAAGCCTCTACGAGCAGTACTTC.

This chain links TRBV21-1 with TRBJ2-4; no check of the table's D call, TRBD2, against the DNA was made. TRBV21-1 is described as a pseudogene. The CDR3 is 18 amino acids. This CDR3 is CASTTYTSGSGGKNIQYF. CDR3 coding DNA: TGTGCCAGCACAACGTACACTAGCGGGAGTGGCGGCAAAAACATTCAGTACTTC.

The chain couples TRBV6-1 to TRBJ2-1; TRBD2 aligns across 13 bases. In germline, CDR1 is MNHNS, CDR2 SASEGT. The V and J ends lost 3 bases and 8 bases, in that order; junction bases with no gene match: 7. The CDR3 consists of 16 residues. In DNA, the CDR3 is TGTGCCAGCAGTGAGGGACTAGCGGGACCGTTCGATGAGCAGTTCTTC. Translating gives CASSEGLAGPFDEQFF.

The CDR3 coding sequence is TGTGCCAGCAGTCCCCTAGGGGGTTCCAATCAGCCCCAGCATTTT. Translating gives CASSPLGGSNQPQHF. The rearrangement uses TRBV28 and TRBJ1-5, with D possibly TRBD1 on 6 matching bases. V lost 5 bases to trimming and J lost 3 bases, with 14 bases between them. Germline V CDR1 and CDR2: MDHEN, SYDVKM. The CDR3 contains 15 residues.

The CDR3 DNA is TGTGCCAGCAGTTTAAGACAGCTCTCCTACGAGCAGTACTTC. The encoded protein is CASSLRQLSYEQYF. The V and J genes are TRBV28 and TRBJ2-7; possible D gene TRBD1, 5 bases. The CDR3 has 14 amino acids. Deletions cut 2 bases from V and 0 bases from J, with 8 bases between. Germline loops: CDR1 MDHEN, CDR2 SYDVKM.

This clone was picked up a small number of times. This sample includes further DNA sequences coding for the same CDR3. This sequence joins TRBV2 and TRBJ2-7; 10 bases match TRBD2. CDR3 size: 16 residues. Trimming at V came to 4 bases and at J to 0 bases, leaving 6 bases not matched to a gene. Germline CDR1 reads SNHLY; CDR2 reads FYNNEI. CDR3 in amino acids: CASSGSGTSVSYEQYF. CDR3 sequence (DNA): TGTGCCAGCAGTGGATCCGGGACTAGCGTCTCCTACGAGCAGTACTTC. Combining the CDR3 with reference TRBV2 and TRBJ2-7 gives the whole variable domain EPEVTQTPSHQVTQMGQEVILRCVPISNHLYFYWYRQILGQKVEFLVSFYNNEISEKSEIFDDQFSVERPDGSNFTLKIRSTKLEDSAMYFCASSGSGTSVSYEQYFGPGTRLTVT.

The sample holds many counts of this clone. CDR3 loop: CASSLRAQGSSEKLFF. The CDR3 nucleotides are TGCGCCAGCAGCTTACGGGCCCAGGGCTCATCTGAAAAACTGTTTTTT. The chain combines TRBV5-1 with TRBJ1-4; D is possibly TRBD1 (5 bases). Trimming cost V 2 bases and J 7 bases, with 18 bases left between them. This CDR3 has 16 amino acids. Germline CDR1 is SGHRS and CDR2 is YFSETQ.

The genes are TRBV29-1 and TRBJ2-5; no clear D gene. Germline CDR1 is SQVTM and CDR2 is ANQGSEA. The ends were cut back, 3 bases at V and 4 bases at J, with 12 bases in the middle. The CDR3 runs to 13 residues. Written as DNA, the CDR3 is TGCAGCGTTGACAGGACCCGCCGAGAGACCCAGTACTTC. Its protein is CSVDRTRRETQYF.

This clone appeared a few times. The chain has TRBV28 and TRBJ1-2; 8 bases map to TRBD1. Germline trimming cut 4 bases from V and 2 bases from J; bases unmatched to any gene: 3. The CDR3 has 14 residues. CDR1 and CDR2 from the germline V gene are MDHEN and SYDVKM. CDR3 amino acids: CASSSQGGNYGYTF. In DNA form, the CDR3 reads TGTGCCAGCAGTTCACAGGGGGGGAACTATGGCTACACCTTC.

The CDR3 region has the DNA TGCAGCGCCCCGAGCGGTCTGATCTCCTACGAGCAGTACTTC. Its protein is CSAPSGLISYEQYF. The genes are TRBV29-1 and TRBJ2-7; possibly TRBD2 for D (5 bases). Germline loops: CDR1 SQVTM, CDR2 ANQGSEA. The V end was cut by 7 bases, the J end by 0 bases, with 16 bases between. The CDR3 has 14 residues.

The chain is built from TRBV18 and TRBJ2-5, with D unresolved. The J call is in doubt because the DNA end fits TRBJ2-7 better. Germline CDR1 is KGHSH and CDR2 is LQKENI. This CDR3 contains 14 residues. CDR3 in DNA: TGTGCCAGCTCACCACGTTACACGGACTACGAGCAGTACTTC. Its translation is CASSPRYTDYEQYF.